The 10 T cell receptor beta chains reported below all come from one sample, sequenced in a study of T-cell reconstitution after alpha-beta-depleted transplantation in children. Unique molecular identifiers were incorporated into the prepared TCRbeta library. TCRdb analysed the PCR reads with MiXCR anew, one entry per CDR3 protein. Among nearly 550,000 distinct CDR3 sequences, approximately 20% were seen once, and the ten largest hold approximately 3%. This material consisted of PBMCs from the stem cell graft donor, taken from the stem cell graft. The receptors here all came from a human donor who donated a stem cell graft to a child with acute lymphoblastic leukemia.

Only a few counts were recorded for this clonotype. The chain links TRBV5-1 to TRBJ1-4, with D maybe TRBD1 (6 bases). Trimming left V 2 bases short and J 0 bases short, with 11 bases between. Germline V gene lookup returns CDR1 SGHRS and CDR2 YFSETQ. The CDR3 runs to 16 residues. CDR3 region: CASSFQGSATNEKLFF. The CDR3 nucleotides read TGCGCCAGCAGCTTCCAGGGGTCTGCAACTAATGAAAAACTGTTTTTT.

The table lists this clonotype with a few counts. This chain joins TRBV6-1 and TRBJ1-1; D is uncertain. CDR3 length equals 14 residues. V lost 4 bases and J 4 bases, leaving 13 bases between the germline ends. The germline V gene encodes CDR1 MNHNS and CDR2 SASEGT. The CDR3 loop reads CASSGGRWTTEAFF. The CDR3 nucleotides are TGTGCCAGCAGTGGAGGGAGGTGGACCACTGAAGCTTTCTTT.

This clonotype was detected only a few times. The J gene is TRBJ2-7, the V gene TRBV7-3; D might be TRBD1 (5 bases). The germline V and J ends were trimmed by 4 bases and 6 bases, with 19 bases remaining between them. Per the germline V gene, CDR1 is SGHTA and CDR2 is FQGTGA. This CDR3 has 15 amino acids. The CDR3 sequence: CASSSGTRVRSEQYF. The CDR3 DNA reads TGTGCCAGCAGCTCCGGCACCAGGGTCCGGTCCGAGCAGTACTTC.

This chain connects TRBV12-3 or TRBV12-4 to TRBJ2-5, with D unclear. This CDR3 is built from 16 residues. Trimming left V 5 bases short and J 5 bases short, with 21 bases between. The CDR3 region is CASSPRTLFSEETQYF. DNA of the CDR3: TGTGCCAGCAGTCCCCGGACCCTTTTCTCAGAGGAGACCCAGTACTTC.

At least ten counts were recorded for this clonotype. The chain combines TRBV5-1 with TRBJ1-1, with 9 bases matching TRBD1. The CDR3 is 14 residues long. Germline CDR1 SGHRS, CDR2 YFSETQ. V was pared by 0 bases and J by 5 bases, with 2 bases of the junction left unmatched. In DNA form, the CDR3 reads TGCGCCAGCAGCTTGGGTGGACAGGGGACTGAAGCTTTCTTT. Encoded protein: CASSLGGQGTEAFF.

V and J are TRBV4-1 and TRBJ1-1; perhaps TRBD1 as D (5 bases). The CDR3 runs 14 residues. Germline V gives CDR1 MGHRA, CDR2 YSYEKL. V lost 7 bases and J lost 3, with 15 bases in between. For the CDR3, the DNA is TGCGCCAGCAAAATCACCGGAGGGGACACTGAAGCTTTCTTT. Its translation is CASKITGGDTEAFF.

This clonotype was seen once. V is TRBV20-1 and J is TRBJ2-7; tentatively, D is TRBD2 (6 bases). Germline CDR1 and CDR2: DFQATT and SNEGSKA (reference sequence). CDR3 length: 15 amino acids. Trimming cost V 0 bases and J 5 bases, with 17 bases left between them. The CDR3 region is CSARDPTGRGDEQYF. CDR3 DNA: TGCAGTGCTAGAGATCCCACCGGGAGAGGCGACGAGCAGTACTTC.

This rearrangement joins TRBV27 to TRBJ2-4; D gene ambiguous. The CDR3 is 19 amino acids. V dropped 0 bases and J dropped 0 bases, with 18 bases sitting between them. Germline CDR1 is MNHEY and CDR2 is SMNVEV (reference sequence). The CDR3 region is CASSLSLGPTSLAKNIQYF. As DNA, the CDR3 is TGTGCCAGCAGTTTATCCTTGGGCCCGACTTCCCTAGCCAAAAACATTCAGTACTTC.

This chain connects TRBV6-2 or TRBV6-3 to TRBJ2-5, with no clear D. V lost 5 bases to trimming and J lost 7 bases, with 14 bases between them. The V gene's germline CDR1 is MNHEY and CDR2 SVGEGT. The CDR3 length is 13 residues. CDR3 bases: TGTGCCAGCAGTAGAGACTCGTCCGGGACCCAGTACTTC. Protein: CASSRDSSGTQYF.

The rearrangement joins TRBV30 to TRBJ1-1; D gene ambiguous. The V gene lost 0 bases and the J gene lost 4 bases, with 15 bases spanning the gap. CDR1 and CDR2 from the germline V gene are GTSNPN and SVGIG (reference sequence). The CDR3 loop spans 15 amino acids. CDR3 nucleotide sequence: TGTGCCTGGAGTGTCGGGCCAACGGGCGGCACTGAAGCTTTCTTT. It translates to CAWSVGPTGGTEAFF.